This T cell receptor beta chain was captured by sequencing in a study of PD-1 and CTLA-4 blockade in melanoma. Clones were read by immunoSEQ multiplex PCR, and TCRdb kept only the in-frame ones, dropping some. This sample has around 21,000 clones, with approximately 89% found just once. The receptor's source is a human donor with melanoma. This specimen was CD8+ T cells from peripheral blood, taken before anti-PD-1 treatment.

The CDR3 sequence: CASSEIQGAYEQYF. CDR3 DNA: TGTGCCAGCAGTGAAATACAGGGGGCCTACGAGCAGTACTTC. V and J are TRBV6-1 and TRBJ2-7, with 8 nucleotides matching TRBD1. The CDR3 sequence is 14 residues long. After removal of 2 bases from V and 2 bases from J, the junction contained 2 bases not matched to a gene. Per germline, CDR1 MNHNS and CDR2 SASEGT.